This note documents a single T cell receptor (beta chain) sequence. Clones were sequenced by immunoSEQ multiplex PCR, and TCRdb holds only the in-frame ones, with some missing. The table includes more than 100,000 clones, roughly 92% detected once. The data were taken from a study of T cell changes during pregnancy in multiple sclerosis. The V gene's germline CDR1 is MNHEY and CDR2 SMNVEV (reference sequence). The V end was cut by 2 bases, the J end by 11 bases, with 12 bases between. CDR3 size: 12 residues. The receptor was isolated from a female donor with multiple sclerosis, enrolled in a pregnancy study. The J gene is TRBJ1-2, the V gene TRBV27, with D possibly TRBD1 on 6 matching bases. The sequencing here drew on peripheral blood, taken after pregnancy. CDR3 bases: TGTGCCAGCAGTTTAGACAGGTTACTTTACACCTTC. It codes for CASSLDRLLYTF.